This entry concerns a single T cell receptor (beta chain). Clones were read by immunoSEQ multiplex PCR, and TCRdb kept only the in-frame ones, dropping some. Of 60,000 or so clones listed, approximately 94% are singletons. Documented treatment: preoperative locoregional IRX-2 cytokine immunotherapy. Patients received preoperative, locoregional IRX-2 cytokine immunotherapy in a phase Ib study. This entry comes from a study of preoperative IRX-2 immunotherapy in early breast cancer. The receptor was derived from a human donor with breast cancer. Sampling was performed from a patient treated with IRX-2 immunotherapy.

CDR3 residues: CASSGLDSKSEQYF. The CDR3 DNA reads as TGTGCCAGCAGCGGCCTCGACAGTAAATCGGAGCAGTACTTC. This chain links TRBV13 with TRBJ2-7; D is perhaps TRBD1 (5 bases). V dropped 5 bases and J dropped 7 bases, with 18 bases sitting between them. Germline V gene sequence: CDR1 PRHDT, CDR2 FYEKMQ (reference sequence). The CDR3 has 14 residues.